Given below is one T cell receptor (beta chain) in context. Its binding antigen is unknown. No quality values exist for individual bases; no much larger clone is one base distant. In total, just over 650 healthy bone marrow donors made up the cohort. All cohort members were sampled while nominally healthy, although unrecorded immune exposures were likely present. The donor was CMV seropositive and was included in the group of some 290 seropositive cohort members. Every donor gave a peripheral blood sample, and the peripheral blood mononuclear cells from that sample were used for TCR beta sequencing. Genomic DNA was extracted from the blood cell samples with the Qiagen DNeasy Blood Extraction Kit. The library was generated by the immunoSEQ multiplex PCR assay. For the multiplex PCR, a mixture combining 60 forward primers for TCR Vbeta segments and 13 reverse primers for TCR Jbeta segments was used. Amplification of the CDR3 region of rearranged TCR beta genes was performed with a multiplex PCR assay on genomic DNA. Amplified TCR beta libraries were sequenced as 87-base-pair reads on the Illumina HiSeq System. In the paper's pipeline: In a later analysis, tens of millions of unique TCR beta chains were counted across the 650 to 700 repertoires, and roughly 9.9 million of these chains were shared by at least two donors. Raw reads were error-corrected and collapsed into unique sequences by a nearest-neighbor algorithm in which closely related sequences were merged to remove PCR and sequencing errors. CDR3 sequences were aligned to IMGT reference sequences to assign V, D and J gene segments. Each retained sequence needed at least a six-nucleotide match to both a V gene segment and a J gene segment. Rearrangements were called productive when the CDR3 lacked stop codons and stayed in frame with V and J; all others were non-productive. CDR3 was defined according to IMGT convention as the region running from the second conserved V-encoded cysteine to the conserved J-encoded phenylalanine. The earlier analysis of about 620 of the donors excluded sequences that lacked an unambiguous match to a single V gene segment. An earlier analysis of about 590 of the donors classified V segments as functional when productive rearrangements were above 56.7% and as segregating when the standard deviation between donors was above 5%. A statistical classification framework was built for diagnosing cytomegalovirus status from the catalog of TCR beta chain sequences. V and J gene assignment, in a later analysis, came from comparing TCR nucleotide sequences with IMGT/GENE-DB human TR gene sequences. In a later analysis, CDR3 sequences and most-parsimonious VDJ recombination scenarios were assigned using the TCRdist pipeline. In a later analysis, each TCR beta chain was defined by its CDR3 amino acid sequence together with its V-gene family, and reads without a unique V-gene family were excluded. To address suspected cross-contamination and a sequencing artifact, a later analysis removed a few hundred highly shared, low-generation-probability nucleotide sequences. In a later analysis, a clonal expansion index for each public chain was calculated from normalized within-repertoire ranks of inferred template counts. A later analysis computed generation probabilities with a VDJ recombination model fitted to out-of-frame rearrangements, and checked the results against IGoR. A later analysis scored TCR-TCR, TCR-HLA and TCR-CMV co-occurrence with hypergeometric tests, applying a repertoire-size bias correction to TCR pairs. In a later analysis, false discovery rates were estimated by permuting HLA or CMV assignments 20 times. A later analysis grouped co-occurring TCRs with DBSCAN, adding TCRdist sequence similarity when clustering within HLA-allele-positive subsets. Repertoires with fewer than 30,000 or more than 120,000 public chains were left out of co-occurrence clustering, as were roughly five repertoires with anomalous nucleotide sharing. The immuneACCESS repertoire file appears here via TCRdb, limited to in-frame rearrangements. These files lack a portion of the clones; in checked studies, under half of the deficit traces to unresolved V genes, and the cause of the others is not known. V and J calls plus clone size are reproduced from that table; the DNA served to infer D and trimming. In this sample the table shows 150,000 to 200,000 clones, approximately 79% of which occur a single time. The top ten clonotypes cover about 6% of the sample.

After removal of 4 bases from V and 1 base from J, the junction retains 6 bases not matched to a gene. Including cysteine and phenylalanine, the CDR3 has 16 amino acids. The entry retains the CDR3 DNA only, 48 bases that are in frame from base 1. Sequences SGHAT (CDR1) and FQDESV (CDR2) are obtained from the germline V gene (reference sequence). This sample was taken from a study of cytomegalovirus exposure and HLA in healthy donors (dated 2017 in TCRdb). For the wider study: An earlier analysis of some 600 of the donors reported 250 to 350 Gb of sequence data and around 110 million unique TCR beta sequences obtained from about 179 million T cells. HLA typing covered class I and class II loci at four-digit resolution. All discovery cohort repertoires had been generated using a single sequencing platform. A later analysis re-examined previously published TCR beta repertoires from 610 or so donors and added high-resolution HLA genotyping to investigate patterns of TCR occurrence. To predict cytomegalovirus infection status, the study brought together high-throughput TCR immunosequencing, statistical association of individual TCRs with disease status, and machine learning. Approximately 300 gigabases of sequencing data and tens of millions of unique TCR sequences were included in an early release covering roughly 600 HLA-typed donors. Four to six DR-DQ haplotypes were handled as single units for association and clustering, since linkage in the cohort was strong. Along with the roughly 670-subject first cohort, a separate validation cohort of approximately 110 different subjects was used. Typing coverage differed by locus: A, B, C, DRB1 and DQB1 were typed in about 620-630 donors, DQA1 in approximately 520, DPA1 in approximately 610, and DPB1 in 450 to 480. The study aimed to test whether signatures of past pathogen exposure could be identified by cataloging public T cell receptors. In an earlier analysis of about 590 of the donors, high-throughput TCR beta sequencing was used to judge whether each TCR beta V gene segment behaved as functional or pseudogenic. Donor age, sex, ethnicity and CMV serostatus were compiled together with the repertoire data. In the later analysis, no new phenotypic data were used to find candidate immune exposures; instead, reliance was placed on TCR beta sequences and their occurrence across donors. The study profiled the T cell repertoires of 500 to 800 subjects by immunosequencing and related them to cytomegalovirus serostatus. A later genetic analysis took genome-wide SNP genotypes for about 60% of the roughly 670 donors and used that subset as a discovery cohort. Of the 398 genotyped donors, around 81% fell in the genetic ancestry cluster associated with self-reported Caucasian donors. Across 300 to 400 genotyped donors of the cohort, an average of approximately 240,000 unique TCR beta nucleotide sequences per donor were sequenced, and around 20% of those sequences were non-productive.

Overall study results and their limits: A few of the identified cytomegalovirus-associated TCR beta chains were confirmed in vitro to be specific for cytomegalovirus antigens. In this cohort, only TCR beta chains were sequenced, and detectable features were limited by the absence of alpha or paired-chain data. Roughly 15 rarely observed V segments, including chromosome 9 orphons, were excluded from the earlier analysis of a few hundred of the donors because counts were too low. A cluster of highly shared sequence variants was judged likely to represent a technical artifact of the sequencing pipeline. In the study, approximately 150 TCR beta chains were listed as associated with cytomegalovirus. It was suggested by the authors that the approach could potentially be generalized to other disease states and immunological phenotypes. In a later analysis, HLA-associated TCR beta chains showed more clonal expansion and lower generation probabilities than non-associated chains that were equally common. A further reported finding was that TCR beta sequences accurately predicted the HLA-A and HLA-B alleles for most subjects in the first cohort. Linkage disequilibrium might explain the correlated functional status among segregating V segments, but an unknown experimental factor could not be ruled out. In a later analysis, several top co-occurrence clusters were reported to appear linked to parvovirus B19, influenza, CMV and Epstein-Barr virus. In an earlier analysis of over 550 of the donors, most TCR beta V segments were observed in productive rearrangements about 87% or about 30% of the time, broadly matching IMGT annotations. When HLA alleles, especially DR and DQ, strongly co-occurred, attributing TCR associations to individual alleles was difficult. In a later analysis, most CMV-associated TCR beta chains were found to appear HLA-restricted, with HLA associations seemingly driven largely by CMV exposure. While some public TCRs were present in many individuals, most TCR sequences turned up only very rarely across donors. According to a later analysis, TCR association rates differed among HLA loci, with DRB1 alleles showing the most associated TCRs and HLA-C alleles showing the fewest. Roughly uniform sequencing depth across donors was assumed in presence/absence analyses, although this assumption may not hold. At a false discovery rate of 0.05, a later analysis linked approximately 18,000 TCR beta sequences to specific HLA alleles. A later genetic analysis reported fewer N-insertions in productive TCRs among donors in an Asian-associated ancestry cluster than the 666-donor mean. Because some donors lacked HLA typing at each locus, the association tests relied only on the typed subset. The only immune exposure information available for the cohort was CMV serostatus. The classifier was reported to diagnose cytomegalovirus status with high specificity and sensitivity in both the original and validation cohorts. Some IMGT-functional V segments, including TRBV6-2 and TRBV6-3, could not be distinguished by the 87-base-pair reads and were therefore excluded. V-gene and J-gene trimming of TCR beta chains was associated with a missense DCLRE1C variant in a later genetic analysis, and the association was replicated in an independent cohort.

Sequencing was performed on PBMCs. The sequence derives from a man between 35 and 55 years old in good health and CMV-seropositive. The chain is made from TRBV11-1 and TRBJ1-1, with 10 junctional bases fitting TRBD1. The bases are TGTGCCAGCAGCTCCTTCGGGGACAGGGGGAACACTGAAGCTTTCTTT. Its protein is CASSSFGDRGNTEAFF.